A single T cell receptor (beta chain) is shown here with its context. Its antigen is not identified. Partitioning of CD4+ cells yielded a CD45RA+ naive subset and a CD45RA-negative memory subset. Trimming shortened V by 0 bases and J by 7 bases, and 18 bases separated the two germline ends. The CDR3 spans 15 residues. The V gene's germline CDR1 is SQVTM and CDR2 ANQGSEA. The table came from immunoSEQ multiplex PCR; TCRdb's copy has only in-frame clones and leaves some out. The sample has more than 2,000,000 clones, over 90% seen once. This specimen comes from a study of shared clonotypes between healthy human individuals. Study at large: Each donor had three CD4 naive, three CD4 memory, two CD8 naive and one CD8 memory plate.

General study results and limits: About 5% of naive CD4 clonotypes were common to four donors. An expected dependence of interdonor clonotype sharing on sequencing depth was noted.

Sequenced: naive CD4+ T cells from PBMCs. Subset of the sample: CD45RA+ positively selected. The chain recombines TRBV29-1 with TRBJ1-2; the D gene is possibly TRBD1 (5 bases). This clonotype was obtained from a man aged 18 to 35 in good health. Some clones in this sample may be carry-over from other donors' samples. The chain's CDR3 is CSVEERTDRATGYTF. In nucleotides, the CDR3 is TGCAGCGTTGAAGAACGAACAGACAGAGCAACTGGCTACACCTTC.